The rows below give T cell receptor beta chains drawn from one sample of a study of T cell changes during pregnancy in multiple sclerosis. Sequencing used immunoSEQ multiplex PCR; TCRdb keeps in-frame clones, though not all of them. In the table there are about 80,000 clones, 85% to 95% of which are singletons. Sample: peripheral blood, taken in the third trimester of pregnancy. The origin of the receptors is a female donor with multiple sclerosis, enrolled in a pregnancy study. Each CDR3 is given with its conserved first and last residue. A D gene is named only where the DNA matches it firmly. For some rows the clone size is stated as once, few or many, or as a class when expanded; others skip it.

CDR3aa: CASSAGQGVSPLHF
CDR3nt: TGTGCCAGCAGTGCCGGACAGGGGGTTTCACCCCTCCACTTT
d_gene: TRBD1
v_gene: TRBV6-1
abundance: .
j_gene: TRBJ1-6

CDR3aa: CASSPDRAPKQETQYF
CDR3nt: TGTGCCAGCAGTCCCGACAGGGCTCCGAAACAAGAGACCCAGTACTTC
d_gene: TRBD1
v_gene: TRBV27
abundance: .
j_gene: TRBJ2-5

CDR3aa: CASSGTGVVQPQHF
CDR3nt: TGTGCCAGCAGTGGGACAGGGGTTGTTCAGCCCCAGCATTTT
d_gene: TRBD1
v_gene: TRBV2
abundance: few
j_gene: TRBJ1-5

CDR3aa: CASSYSSRSNTGELFF
CDR3nt: TGTGCCAGCAGTTACTCATCTAGATCGAACACCGGGGAGCTGTTTTTT
d_gene: .
v_gene: TRBV6-6
abundance: .
j_gene: TRBJ2-2

CDR3aa: CASSLTGVTEAFF
CDR3nt: TGTGCCAGCAGCCTTACAGGGGTCACTGAAGCTTTCTTT
d_gene: TRBD1
v_gene: TRBV5-6
abundance: .
j_gene: TRBJ1-1

CDR3aa: CAWSTGGDEQYF
CDR3nt: TGTGCCTGGTCGACAGGAGGCGACGAGCAGTACTTC
d_gene: .
v_gene: TRBV30
abundance: .
j_gene: TRBJ2-7

CDR3aa: CASNGLAGGTETQYF
CDR3nt: TGTGCCAGTAATGGACTAGCGGGGGGGACAGAGACCCAGTACTTC
d_gene: TRBD2
v_gene: TRBV6-1
abundance: .
j_gene: TRBJ2-5

CDR3aa: CASSSWTVVDSPLHF
CDR3nt: TGTGCCAGCAGTTCTTGGACAGTAGTCGATTCACCCCTCCACTTT
d_gene: .
v_gene: TRBV5-8
abundance: .
j_gene: TRBJ1-6

CDR3aa: CASSWQGETEAFF
CDR3nt: TGTGCCAGTAGTTGGCAGGGTGAAACTGAAGCTTTCTTT
d_gene: .
v_gene: TRBV19
abundance: .
j_gene: TRBJ1-1

CDR3aa: CASSLTGEWDTIYF
CDR3nt: TGTGCCAGCAGTTTGACCGGAGAATGGGACACCATATATTTT
d_gene: .
v_gene: TRBV27
abundance: .
j_gene: TRBJ1-3

CDR3aa: CASSPWGGDTGELFF
CDR3nt: TGCGCCAGCAGCCCCTGGGGGGGTGACACCGGGGAGCTGTTTTTT
d_gene: TRBD2
v_gene: TRBV5-1
abundance: .
j_gene: TRBJ2-2

CDR3aa: CASSLEQNNSPLHF
CDR3nt: TGCGCCAGCAGCTTGGAACAAAATAATTCACCCCTCCACTTT
d_gene: .
v_gene: TRBV5-1
abundance: .
j_gene: TRBJ1-6

CDR3aa: CATSLQGAASSDGYTF
CDR3nt: TGTGCCACCTCACTACAGGGGGCGGCTTCTTCGGATGGCTACACCTTC
d_gene: TRBD1
v_gene: TRBV10-3
abundance: .
j_gene: TRBJ1-2

CDR3aa: CASSLGVEAFF
CDR3nt: TGCGCCAGCAGCTTAGGAGTTGAAGCTTTCTTT
d_gene: .
v_gene: TRBV5-1
abundance: .
j_gene: TRBJ1-1

CDR3aa: CATGRGYNEQFF
CDR3nt: TGTGCCACAGGAAGGGGGTACAATGAGCAGTTCTTC
d_gene: .
v_gene: TRBV2
abundance: .
j_gene: TRBJ2-1

CDR3aa: CASSRDSNEQYF
CDR3nt: TGCGCCAGCAGCCGTGACAGCAACGAGCAGTACTTC
d_gene: .
v_gene: TRBV5-1
abundance: .
j_gene: TRBJ2-7

CDR3aa: CASSSGTGSKPNTEAFF
CDR3nt: TGTGCCAGCAGTTCCGGGACAGGGTCTAAGCCGAACACTGAAGCTTTCTTT
d_gene: TRBD1
v_gene: TRBV6-4
abundance: .
j_gene: TRBJ1-1

CDR3aa: CASSEGDRDTGELFF
CDR3nt: TGTGCCAGCAGTGAAGGAGACAGGGATACCGGGGAGCTGTTTTTT
d_gene: TRBD1
v_gene: TRBV6-1
abundance: .
j_gene: TRBJ2-2

CDR3aa: CAIRKTSGGLYNEQFF
CDR3nt: TGTGCCATCAGGAAGACTAGCGGGGGATTATACAATGAGCAGTTCTTC
d_gene: TRBD2
v_gene: TRBV10-3
abundance: .
j_gene: TRBJ2-1

CDR3aa: CASTRLAAGELFF
CDR3nt: TGTGCTAGCACCCGTCTAGCCGCCGGGGAGCTGTTTTTT
d_gene: .
v_gene: TRBV7-7
abundance: .
j_gene: TRBJ2-2

CDR3aa: CASSTRVSYNSPLHF
CDR3nt: TGTGCCAGTAGTACCAGGGTATCCTATAATTCACCCCTCCACTTT
d_gene: .
v_gene: TRBV19
abundance: few
j_gene: TRBJ1-6

CDR3aa: CASSPGTSKNIQYF
CDR3nt: TGTGCCAGCTCACCCGGGACTAGCAAAAACATTCAGTACTTC
d_gene: TRBD2
v_gene: TRBV18
abundance: once
j_gene: TRBJ2-4

CDR3aa: CASSLGQGLDEQFF
CDR3nt: TGTGCCAGCAGCTTAGGACAGGGGTTGGATGAGCAGTTCTTC
d_gene: TRBD1
v_gene: TRBV11-2
abundance: .
j_gene: TRBJ2-1

CDR3aa: CASSLARVAGGIETQYF
CDR3nt: TGTGCCAGCAGTTTAGCCCGAGTCGCGGGGGGAATAGAGACCCAGTACTTC
d_gene: TRBD2
v_gene: TRBV27
abundance: once
j_gene: TRBJ2-5

CDR3aa: CASSVGDRGKKLFF
CDR3nt: TGTGCCAGCAGCGTAGGTGACAGGGGGAAAAAACTGTTTTTT
d_gene: TRBD1
v_gene: TRBV9
abundance: once
j_gene: TRBJ1-4

CDR3aa: CASSPIAEGNTEAFF
CDR3nt: TGTGCCAGCTCACCAATCGCGGAGGGCAACACTGAAGCTTTCTTT
d_gene: .
v_gene: TRBV18
abundance: .
j_gene: TRBJ1-1

CDR3aa: CASSTDRGVDEQYF
CDR3nt: TGTGCCAGCAGTACGGACAGGGGAGTCGACGAGCAGTACTTC
d_gene: TRBD1
v_gene: TRBV11-3
abundance: .
j_gene: TRBJ2-7

CDR3aa: CASSLQGGQETQYF
CDR3nt: TGCGCCAGCAGCTTACAGGGGGGTCAAGAGACCCAGTACTTC
d_gene: TRBD1
v_gene: TRBV5-1
abundance: .
j_gene: TRBJ2-5

CDR3aa: CASSLKRGVYYNEQFF
CDR3nt: TGTGCCAGCAGCTTAAAGCGGGGGGTTTATTACAATGAGCAGTTCTTC
d_gene: TRBD2
v_gene: TRBV7-8
abundance: .
j_gene: TRBJ2-1

CDR3aa: CASSPERYTYNEQFF
CDR3nt: TGTGCCAGCAGCCCCGAGCGGTATACTTACAATGAGCAGTTCTTC
d_gene: .
v_gene: TRBV4-2
abundance: .
j_gene: TRBJ2-1

CDR3aa: CASSAQGIRAKNIQYF
CDR3nt: TGTGCCAGCAGCGCCCAGGGGATACGGGCCAAAAACATTCAGTACTTC
d_gene: .
v_gene: TRBV7-8
abundance: .
j_gene: TRBJ2-4

CDR3aa: CASSLIISGANVLTF
CDR3nt: TGTGCCAGCAGCTTGATAATCTCTGGGGCCAACGTCCTGACTTTC
d_gene: .
v_gene: TRBV5-8
abundance: .
j_gene: TRBJ2-6

CDR3aa: CASSSPTGVGNTIYF
CDR3nt: TGTGCCAGCAGCTCCCCCACAGGGGTCGGAAACACCATATATTTT
d_gene: TRBD1
v_gene: TRBV11-1
abundance: once
j_gene: TRBJ1-3

CDR3aa: CASSQQGLGTEAFF
CDR3nt: TGCGCCAGCAGCCAACAGGGTCTGGGGACTGAAGCTTTCTTT
d_gene: .
v_gene: TRBV4-1
abundance: .
j_gene: TRBJ1-1

CDR3aa: CASSWTGRGEKLFF
CDR3nt: TGCGCCAGCAGCTGGACAGGGAGAGGTGAAAAACTGTTTTTT
d_gene: TRBD1
v_gene: TRBV5-1
abundance: few
j_gene: TRBJ1-4